This TCR beta chain derives from a study of T-cell reconstitution after alpha-beta-depleted transplantation in children. Preparation of the TCRbeta library used unique molecular identifiers. TCRdb re-called the PCR reads through MiXCR, storing one row per CDR3 protein. The data hold 700,000 to 950,000 distinct CDR3 sequences, with roughly 16% observed a single time. The CDR3 is 13 residues long. Trimming cost V 9 bases and J 0 bases, with 9 bases left between them. The germline gives CDR1 ENHRY, CDR2 SYGVKD. This clonotype was recorded at least ten times. As yet, its antigen is unknown. Overall study findings and caveats: Expanded clones from the graft, numbering several hundred, reportedly supplied alpha-beta T cells about two months after transplant. T-cell numbers and diversity, one year after transplant, stemmed largely from T cells that were newly produced.

The source material was PBMCs, mostly from graft donor cells, sampled 360 days after TCRalphabeta/CD19-depleted stem cell transplant. The TCR originated in a male patient under 18 who had a stem cell transplant for acute lymphoblastic leukemia, so the T cells may come from the graft donor. This chain uses TRBV10-3 with TRBJ2-1, with unresolved D. CDR3 residues: CAIAASSYNEQFF. CDR3 bases: TGTGCCATTGCGGCGAGCTCCTACAATGAGCAGTTCTTC.